The clone carrying this T cell receptor (beta chain) was detected a few times. Its antigen is unknown. Some clones are missing from TCRdb's copy, which holds only in-frame ones; the method was immunoSEQ multiplex PCR. Of tens of thousands of clones listed, around three quarters were seen once; the top ten hold around an eighth. This entry is derived from a study of T cells in tumors after PD-1 blockade. About the study: Either cemiplimab 350 mg every 2 weeks or pembrolizumab 200 mg every 3 weeks was given. Some patients also took daily vismodegib 150 mg during anti-PD-1 treatment. Study-level points and caveats: Blood contained about 42% of the tumor's TCR clonotypes.

The CDR3 consists of 13 residues. From germline, CDR1 is SGHTS and CDR2 YDEGEE. J was trimmed by 12 bases and V by 4 bases; bases with no gene match: 12. The sample consisted of PBMCs, taken before anti-PD-1 treatment. This clonotype was obtained from a human donor with basal cell carcinoma. The chain links TRBV5-8 to TRBJ1-1, with 7 bases lining up with TRBD1. CDR3 region: CASSPQGGRVTFF. As DNA, the CDR3 is TGTGCCAGCAGCCCCCAGGGGGGGCGCGTAACTTTCTTT.